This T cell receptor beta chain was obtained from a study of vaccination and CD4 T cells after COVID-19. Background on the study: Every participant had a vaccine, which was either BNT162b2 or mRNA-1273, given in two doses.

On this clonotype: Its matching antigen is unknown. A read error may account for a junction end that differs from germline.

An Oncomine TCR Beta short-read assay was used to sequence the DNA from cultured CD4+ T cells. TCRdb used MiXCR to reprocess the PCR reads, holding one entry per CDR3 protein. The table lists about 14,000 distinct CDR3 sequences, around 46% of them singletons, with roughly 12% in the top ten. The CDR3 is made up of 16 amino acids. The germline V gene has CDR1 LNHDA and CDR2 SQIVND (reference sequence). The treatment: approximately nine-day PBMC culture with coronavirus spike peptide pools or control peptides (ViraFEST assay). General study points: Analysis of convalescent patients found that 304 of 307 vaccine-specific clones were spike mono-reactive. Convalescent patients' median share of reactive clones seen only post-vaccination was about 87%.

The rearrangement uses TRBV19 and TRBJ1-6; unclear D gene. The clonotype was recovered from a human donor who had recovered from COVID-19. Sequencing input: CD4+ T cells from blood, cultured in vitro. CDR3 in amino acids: CASGIAKQSVNSPLHF. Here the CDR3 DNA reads TGTGCCAGTGGTATAGCTAAGCAGAGCGTTAATTCACCCCTCCACTTT. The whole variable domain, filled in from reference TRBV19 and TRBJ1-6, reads DGGITQSPKYLFRKEGQNVTLSCEQNLNHDAMYWYRQDPGQGLRLIYYSQIVNDFQKGDIAEGYSVSREKKESFPLTVTSAQKNPTAFYLCASGIAKQSVNSPLHFGNGTRLTVT.